This T cell receptor beta chain is from a study of T cell repertoires and Cas9 in healthy adults. Whole-study context: Characterization of SpCas9-reactive CD4 and CD8 T cells covered multi-effector potency, cytotoxicity and lineage. General study points: In vitro, SpCas9-reactive Tregs were reported to curb effector T cell proliferation and function.

Repertoires were generated with immunoSEQ multiplex PCR, while TCRdb's copy carries only in-frame clones and drops some. The repertoire has approximately 21,000 clones, about nine tenths of them found once; the top ten carry roughly 0.69%. On this clone itself: Its antigen is unidentified.

The source of this sequence is a human donor in good health. The source material was CD4+ effector T cells (CD127+, CD25-, CD137-, CD154-) from PBMCs; culture status not recorded.

The CDR3 DNA sequence: TGTGCCAGCACACCCGGGACAGGGCATCGTGGCTACACCTTC. Protein sequence: CASTPGTGHRGYTF. The chain uses TRBV2 and TRBJ1-2, with 9 positions matching TRBD1. J was trimmed by 7 bases and V by 7 bases; bases with no gene match: 10. Germline V gives CDR1 SNHLY, CDR2 FYNNEI. This CDR3 has 14 amino acids.